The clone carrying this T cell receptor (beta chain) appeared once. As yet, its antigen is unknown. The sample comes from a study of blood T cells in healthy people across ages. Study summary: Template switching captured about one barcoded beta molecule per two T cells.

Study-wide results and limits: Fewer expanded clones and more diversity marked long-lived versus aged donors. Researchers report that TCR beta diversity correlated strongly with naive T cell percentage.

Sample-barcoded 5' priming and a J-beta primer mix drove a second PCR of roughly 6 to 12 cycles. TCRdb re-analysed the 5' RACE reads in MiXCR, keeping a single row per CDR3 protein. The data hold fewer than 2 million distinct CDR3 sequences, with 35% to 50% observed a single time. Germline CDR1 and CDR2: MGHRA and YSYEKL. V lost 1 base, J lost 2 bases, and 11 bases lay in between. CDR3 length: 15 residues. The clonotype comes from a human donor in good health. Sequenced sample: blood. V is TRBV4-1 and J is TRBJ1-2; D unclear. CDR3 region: CASSQGERINYGYTF. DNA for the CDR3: TGCGCCAGCAGCCAAGGAGAAAGGATCAACTATGGCTACACCTTC.